This is a list of T cell receptor beta chains from one sample in a study of control samples from healthy donors and cancer patients. TCRdb's copy holds only in-frame clones and misses some; the assay was immunoSEQ multiplex PCR. The profile shows fewer than 120,000 clones, roughly 90% of them singletons. Sequencing input: PBMCs. The origin of the receptors is a woman in her fifties or sixties with lung cancer. Each CDR3 is given with its conserved first and last residue. D genes are given only for firm matches. Clone size is stated in some rows and not others, as once, few, many or a class when expanded.

J | V | size | D | CDR3 | DNA
TRBJ1-1 | TRBV27 | once | - | CASWGRGGTEAFF | TGTGCCAGTTGGGGGAGGGGAGGCACTGAAGCTTTCTTT
TRBJ1-4 | TRBV7-8 | - | - | CASSRAGTNEKLFF | TGTGCCAGCAGCCGAGCTGGGACTAATGAAAAACTGTTTTTT
TRBJ2-2 | TRBV3-1/TRBV3-2 | - | TRBD1 | CASSQAGTGVNGELFF | TGTGCCAGCAGCCAAGCCGGGACAGGGGTTAACGGGGAGCTGTTTTTT
TRBJ2-7 | TRBV11-2 | - | - | CASSPTSWQGQYEQYF | TGTGCCAGCAGCCCCACCTCCTGGCAGGGCCAATACGAGCAGTACTTC
TRBJ1-5 | TRBV6-1 | - | - | CASSEEEGWYQPQHF | TGTGCCAGCAGTGAAGAGGAGGGGTGGTATCAGCCCCAGCATTTT
TRBJ1-2 | TRBV29-1 | - | - | CSVLKAGLTSNYGYTF | TGCAGCGTTCTTAAGGCAGGCCTAACATCAAACTATGGCTACACCTTC
TRBJ1-2 | TRBV6-1 | - | - | CASSEGLVSANYGYTF | TGTGCCAGCAGTGAAGGGTTGGTGTCGGCGAACTATGGCTACACCTTC
TRBJ2-7 | TRBV27 | - | - | CASRTPGRGPYEQYF | TGTGCCAGCAGAACCCCGGGACGGGGCCCCTACGAGCAGTACTTC
TRBJ2-4 | TRBV18 | - | TRBD1 | CASSPLGQGGNIQYF | TGTGCCAGCTCACCGCTCGGACAGGGAGGAAACATTCAGTACTTC
TRBJ2-1 | TRBV3-1/TRBV3-2 | - | TRBD2 | CASSQDPGGQQFF | TGTGCCAGCAGCCAAGACCCGGGAGGACAGCAGTTCTTC
TRBJ2-2 | TRBV7-6 | - | - | CASSLGQGGTGELFF | TGTGCCAGCAGCTTAGGGCAGGGAGGCACCGGGGAGCTGTTTTTT
TRBJ2-7 | TRBV5-6 | - | TRBD2 | CASSSGTSNSEQYF | TGTGCCAGCAGCTCCGGGACTAGTAATTCCGAGCAGTACTTC
TRBJ1-2 | TRBV3-1/TRBV3-2 | - | - | CASSPGSYGYTF | TGTGCCAGCAGCCCGGGCAGCTATGGCTACACCTTC
TRBJ2-7 | TRBV5-1 | once | - | CASSLEWTVPAEQYF | TGCGCCAGCAGCTTGGAATGGACAGTGCCCGCCGAGCAGTACTTC
TRBJ2-1 | TRBV7-9 | - | - | CATTRGESSYNEQFF | TGTGCCACCACTCGAGGGGAAAGCTCCTACAATGAGCAGTTCTTC
TRBJ2-5 | TRBV6-5 | few | - | CASSNLETNKKTQYF | TGTGCCAGCAGTAACCTAGAAACGAATAAAAAGACCCAGTACTTC
TRBJ2-5 | TRBV19 | - | TRBD2 | CASSPRTSGGIKTQYF | TGTGCCAGTAGTCCCCGGACTAGCGGGGGGATTAAGACCCAGTACTTC
TRBJ1-3 | TRBV30 | - | - | CASIYGRVSGNTIYF | TGTGCCTCAATTTATGGCAGGGTCAGTGGAAACACCATATATTTT
TRBJ1-6 | TRBV5-1 | - | - | CASSKDFDSPLHF | TGCGCCAGTTCGAAAGATTTTGATTCACCCCTCCACTTT
TRBJ2-7 | TRBV7-8 | - | TRBD2 | CASSLTGGAGAYEQYF | TGTGCCAGCAGCTTGACGGGAGGGGCAGGGGCCTACGAGCAGTACTTC
TRBJ1-3 | TRBV6-5 | - | TRBD1 | CASTPDRGDTIYF | TGTGCCAGCACTCCGGACAGGGGTGACACCATATATTTT
TRBJ2-3 | TRBV5-1 | - | - | CASSLGPASTDTQYF | TGCGCCAGCAGCTTAGGGCCGGCAAGCACAGATACGCAGTATTTT
TRBJ1-2 | TRBV7-2 | - | - | CASSSQGYGYTF | TGTGCCAGCAGCTCACAGGGTTATGGCTACACCTTC
TRBJ2-7 | TRBV7-2 | - | TRBD1 | CASSFAGTAEQYF | TGTGCCAGCAGCTTTGCCGGGACAGCAGAGCAGTACTTC
TRBJ1-2 | TRBV28 | - | - | CASSLYRGAAYGYTF | TGTGCCAGCAGTTTATATCGGGGGGCGGCGTATGGCTACACCTTC
TRBJ1-1 | TRBV6-5 | - | TRBD1 | CASSYTQGATEAFF | TGTGCCAGCAGTTACACTCAGGGGGCAACTGAAGCTTTCTTT
TRBJ1-1 | TRBV10-3 | - | TRBD1 | CARQQGKNTEAFF | TGTGCCAGACAACAGGGGAAGAACACTGAAGCTTTCTTT
TRBJ1-1 | TRBV2 | - | - | CASSEIGNTEAFF | TGTGCCAGCAGTGAAATCGGGAACACTGAAGCTTTCTTT
TRBJ2-5 | TRBV4-1 | - | - | CASSQAGQGEAVMETQYF | TGCGCCAGCAGCCAAGCTGGGCAGGGGGAGGCTGTTATGGAGACCCAGTACTTC
TRBJ1-6 | TRBV6-2/TRBV6-3 | many | - | CASSYSPKPLHF | TGTGCCAGCAGTTACTCCCCGAAACCCCTCCACTTT
TRBJ2-6 | TRBV2 | - | TRBD1 | CASSAGGSGANVLTF | TGTGCCAGCAGTGCAGGGGGCTCTGGGGCCAACGTCCTGACTTTC
TRBJ2-2 | TRBV4-1 | - | TRBD2 | CASSPSGGSVGELFF | TGCGCCAGCAGCCCCAGCGGGGGCTCCGTGGGGGAGCTGTTTTTT
TRBJ1-6 | TRBV7-2 | - | TRBD1 | CASSLDRTGNSPLHF | TGTGCCAGCAGCTTAGATAGGACAGGGAATTCACCCCTCCACTTT
TRBJ1-3 | TRBV7-2 | - | - | CASSLGSALPGTIYF | TGTGCCAGCAGCTTAGGGTCTGCCTTGCCCGGCACCATATATTTT
TRBJ1-2 | TRBV29-1 | - | - | CSAWTDEHYGYTF | TGCAGCGCATGGACAGACGAACACTATGGCTACACCTTC
TRBJ1-2 | TRBV6-2/TRBV6-3 | - | - | CASSLAGFLYGYTF | TGTGCCAGCAGTTTGGCAGGGTTCCTCTATGGCTACACCTTC
TRBJ2-1 | TRBV9 | - | - | CASSVEGGAYNEQFF | TGTGCCAGCAGCGTAGAAGGTGGGGCGTACAATGAGCAGTTCTTC
TRBJ1-1 | TRBV12-3/TRBV12-4 | - | - | CASSRDFNTEAFF | TGTGCCAGCAGTCGGGACTTCAACACTGAAGCTTTCTTT
TRBJ1-4 | TRBV5-6 | - | TRBD1 | CASSLRQGSEKLFF | TGTGCCAGCAGCTTGAGACAGGGGAGTGAAAAACTGTTTTTT
TRBJ1-6 | TRBV12-3/TRBV12-4 | - | - | CASSQGIGSPLHF | TGTGCCAGCAGCCAGGGGATAGGTTCACCCCTCCACTTT
TRBJ2-6 | TRBV7-9 | - | - | CASSSPGAGANVLTF | TGTGCCAGCAGCTCCCCGGGAGCCGGGGCCAACGTCCTGACTTTC
TRBJ2-3 | TRBV18 | - | - | CASSPPGDPDTQYF | TGTGCCAGCTCACCCCCCGGGGACCCGGATACGCAGTATTTT